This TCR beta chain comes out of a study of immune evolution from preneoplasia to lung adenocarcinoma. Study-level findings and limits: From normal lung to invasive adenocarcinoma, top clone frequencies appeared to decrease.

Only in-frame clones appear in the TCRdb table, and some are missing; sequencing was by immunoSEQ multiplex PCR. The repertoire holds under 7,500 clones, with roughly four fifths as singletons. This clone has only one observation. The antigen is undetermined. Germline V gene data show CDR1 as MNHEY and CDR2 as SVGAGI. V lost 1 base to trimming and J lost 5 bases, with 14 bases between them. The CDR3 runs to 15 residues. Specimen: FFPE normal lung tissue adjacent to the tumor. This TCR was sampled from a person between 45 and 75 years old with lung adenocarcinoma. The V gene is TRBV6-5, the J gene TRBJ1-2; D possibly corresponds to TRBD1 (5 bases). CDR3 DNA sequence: TGTGCCAGCAGTTACTTGGGGCCGTACTTTTATGGCTACACCTTC. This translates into CASSYLGPYFYGYTF.